These T cell receptor beta chains were read from a single sample in a study of blood T cell repertoires in COVID-19. TCRdb's table, derived via immunoSEQ multiplex PCR, lists solely in-frame clones and lacks some. The data show roughly 76,000 clones, 75% to 90% seen once. The sample taken for sequencing was PBMCs or T cells enriched from blood (not recorded which). These receptor sequences come from a woman in her 50s with acute COVID-19. Both conserved end residues are part of each CDR3. D genes are given only for firm matches. A clone size is listed for some rows: how often the clone was seen (once, few, many), or a class if it is expanded.

clone_size,d_call,j_call,v_call,cdr3_nt,cdr3_aa
NA,NA,TRBJ2-1,TRBV7-2,TGTGCCAGCAGCATGTATGAGCGTTACAATGAGCAGTTCTTC,CASSMYERYNEQFF
NA,NA,TRBJ2-7,TRBV9,TGTGCCAGCAGCGTAAGAGGCGGGCCGGGCGAGCAGTACTTC,CASSVRGGPGEQYF
few,TRBD2,TRBJ2-1,TRBV18,TGTGCCAGCTCACCACGGGGACTAGCGGGAGAAGAGCAGTTCTTC,CASSPRGLAGEEQFF
NA,TRBD1,TRBJ1-5,TRBV19,TGTGCCAGTAGTATGAGGGGACAGGGGGTCCGAAGCAATCAGCCCCAGCATTTT,CASSMRGQGVRSNQPQHF
NA,TRBD1,TRBJ1-4,TRBV27,TGTGCCAGCAGTTACGCGGACAGGGTGGGAGAAAAACTGTTTTTT,CASSYADRVGEKLFF
NA,NA,TRBJ1-1,TRBV5-1,TGCGCCAGCACTAAGGGGGATATTACTGAAGCTTTCTTT,CASTKGDITEAFF
NA,TRBD1,TRBJ1-2,TRBV5-4,TGTGCCAGCAGCCCCGGACAGGGGAGGGGTTATGGCTACACCTTC,CASSPGQGRGYGYTF
once,NA,TRBJ1-6,TRBV5-1,TGCGCCCCCCGGGGGGAGATGTATAATTCACCCCTCCACTTT,CAPRGEMYNSPLHF
NA,NA,TRBJ2-5,TRBV29-1,TGCAGCGTTGACTCCGGGGTAGCGGTGGGGGGGACCCAGTACTTC,CSVDSGVAVGGTQYF
NA,NA,TRBJ2-1,TRBV11-3,TGTGCCAGCAGCTCGAAGGAACTACATTACAATGAGCAGTTCTTC,CASSSKELHYNEQFF
NA,NA,TRBJ1-4,TRBV27,TGTGCCAGCAGTTTCCAAGGACAGCGAAGGGCTGAAAAACTGTTTTTT,CASSFQGQRRAEKLFF
NA,TRBD1,TRBJ1-4,TRBV29-1,TGCAGCGTTTCAGGGGGCTTGGGTGAAAAACTGTTTTTT,CSVSGGLGEKLFF
NA,TRBD1,TRBJ1-6,TRBV5-8,TGTGCCAGCAGCTTGGTGGGTCCAGGGGGCGTTTCACCCCTCCACTTT,CASSLVGPGGVSPLHF
NA,TRBD1,TRBJ1-4,TRBV28,TGTGCCAGCAGCCGACAGGGGCTCTTTAATGAAAAACTGTTTTTT,CASSRQGLFNEKLFF